This entry concerns a single TCR beta chain. This table comes from immunoSEQ multiplex PCR, and its TCRdb copy is limited to in-frame clones, with some not included. The sample lists roughly 160,000 clones, about 85% occurring once. The data belong to a study of blood T cell repertoires in COVID-19. CDR1 is SGHNT and CDR2 is YYREEE in the germline V gene (reference sequence). With V trimmed by 1 base and J by 7 bases, 9 bases remained unmatched. The CDR3 has 16 amino acids. The source of this sequence is an elderly man with COVID-19, enrolled during active disease. Sequenced: peripheral blood. The rearrangement joins TRBV5-4 to TRBJ2-3; 10 bases are shared with TRBD2. The CDR3 here is CASSLRSGGSPYTQYF. For the CDR3, the DNA is TGTGCCAGCAGCTTGCGTAGCGGGGGGTCCCCATATACGCAGTATTTT.